This entry is about one TCR beta chain. What it recognizes is unknown. Between the trimmed V and J ends, which lost 6 bases and 6 bases, there was a span of 20 bases. The CDR3 extends over 15 amino acids. The germline CDR1 and CDR2 sequences are MRHNA and SNTAGT. Using immunoSEQ multiplex PCR, the repertoire was profiled, and TCRdb retains in-frame clones only, with some absent. Here the sample spans about 94,000 clones, 85% being singletons. Pooled in the analysis were second doses at about 4 or about 12 weeks. The data were obtained in a study of T cell responses to AZD1222 COVID-19 vaccine. Study observations and caveats: Seropositive AZD1222 recipients at baseline numbered only five or six. Vaccination with two AZD1222 doses was followed by a rise in Spike-specific TCR breadth and depth. Spike as a whole was targeted by vaccine-associated CD4 TCRs, dominant at 160-218 and 743-854.

The source material was peripheral blood, sampled 28 days after the second AZD1222 dose. The clonotype originates from an adult who received the AZD1222 COVID-19 vaccine. The chain recombines TRBV6-4 with TRBJ1-2; D not certain. In nucleotides, the CDR3 is TGTGCCAGCAGAGTTGAAACCGGGCCTCAGCATGGCTACACCTTC. Its protein product is CASRVETGPQHGYTF.